This paragraph reports one T cell receptor beta chain. Patients got ipilimumab 1 mg/kg beginning 14 to 28 days post-transplant. The CDR3 runs to 16 residues. Germline CDR1 reads MDHEN; CDR2 reads SYDVKM. The V gene end was trimmed by 3 bases and the J gene end by 4 bases; junction bases not matched to a gene: 9. Clones were read by immunoSEQ multiplex PCR, and TCRdb kept only the in-frame ones, dropping some. The table has 40,000 to 45,000 clones, roughly 92% seen once. The record originates from a study of ipilimumab plus nivolumab after autologous stem cell transplantation. The input for sequencing was PBMCs, taken in a trial of ipilimumab plus nivolumab as post-transplant consolidation. This chain joins TRBV28 and TRBJ2-3; 8 nucleotides agree with TRBD2. The source of this sequence is a male donor with multiple myeloma. The CDR3 bases are TGTGCCAGCAGTTTGTCGAGGACTAGCCGCGCAGATACGCAGTATTTT. Translating it yields CASSLSRTSRADTQYF.